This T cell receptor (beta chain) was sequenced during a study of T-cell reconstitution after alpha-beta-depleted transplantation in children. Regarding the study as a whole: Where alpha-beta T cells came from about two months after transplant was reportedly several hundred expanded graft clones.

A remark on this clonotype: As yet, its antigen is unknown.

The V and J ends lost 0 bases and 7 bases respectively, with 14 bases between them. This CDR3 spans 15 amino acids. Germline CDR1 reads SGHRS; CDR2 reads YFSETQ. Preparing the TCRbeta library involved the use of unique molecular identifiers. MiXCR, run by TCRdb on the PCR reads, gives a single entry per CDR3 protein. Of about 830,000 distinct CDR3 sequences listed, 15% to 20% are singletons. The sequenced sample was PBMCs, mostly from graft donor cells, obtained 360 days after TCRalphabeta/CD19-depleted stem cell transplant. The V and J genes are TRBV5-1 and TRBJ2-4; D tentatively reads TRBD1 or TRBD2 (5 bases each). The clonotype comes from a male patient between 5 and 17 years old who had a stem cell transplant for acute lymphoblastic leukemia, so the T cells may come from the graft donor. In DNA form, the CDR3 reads TGCGCCAGCAGCTTGGAGGTCGGGGCAGTTAACATTCAGTACTTC. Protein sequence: CASSLEVGAVNIQYF.